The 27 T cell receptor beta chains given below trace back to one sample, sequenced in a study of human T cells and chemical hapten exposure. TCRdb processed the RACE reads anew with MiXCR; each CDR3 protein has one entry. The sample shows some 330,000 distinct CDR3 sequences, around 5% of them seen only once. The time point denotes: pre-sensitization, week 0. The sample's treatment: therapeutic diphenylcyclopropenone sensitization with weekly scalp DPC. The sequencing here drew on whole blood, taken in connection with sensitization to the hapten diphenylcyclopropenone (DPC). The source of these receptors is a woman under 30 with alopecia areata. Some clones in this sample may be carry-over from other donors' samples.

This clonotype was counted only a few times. The CDR3, as DNA: TGCAGTGCTAGGTCAACAGGGGCAAATCAGCCCCAGCATTTT. It encodes CSARSTGANQPQHF. This rearrangement joins TRBV20-1 to TRBJ1-5, with TRBD1 matching over 7 bases. Germline V gene sequence: CDR1 DFQATT, CDR2 SNEGSKA (reference sequence). The CDR3 contains 14 residues. J gave up 4 bases and V 3 bases, and 6 bases lay outside the gene matches.

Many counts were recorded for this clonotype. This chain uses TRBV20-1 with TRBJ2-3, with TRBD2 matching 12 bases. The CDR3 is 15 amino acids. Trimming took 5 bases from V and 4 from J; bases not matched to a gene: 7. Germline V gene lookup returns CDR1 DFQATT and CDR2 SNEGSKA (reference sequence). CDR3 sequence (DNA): TGCAGTGCTGATATGACTAGCGGGGGACCAGATACGCAGTATTTT. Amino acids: CSADMTSGGPDTQYF.

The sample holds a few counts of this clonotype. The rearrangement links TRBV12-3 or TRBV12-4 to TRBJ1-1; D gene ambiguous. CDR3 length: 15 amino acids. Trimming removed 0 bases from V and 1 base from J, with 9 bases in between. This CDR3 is CASSLAGSPNTEAFF. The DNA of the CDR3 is TGTGCCAGCAGTTTAGCCGGGAGCCCGAACACTGAAGCTTTCTTT.

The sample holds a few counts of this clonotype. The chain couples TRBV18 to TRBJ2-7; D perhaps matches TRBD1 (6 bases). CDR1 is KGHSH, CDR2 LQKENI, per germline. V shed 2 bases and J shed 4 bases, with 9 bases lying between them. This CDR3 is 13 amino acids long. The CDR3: CASSPGTFYEQYF. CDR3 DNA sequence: TGTGCCAGCTCACCAGGGACATTTTACGAGCAGTACTTC. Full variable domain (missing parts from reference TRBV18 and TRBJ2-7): NAGVMQNPRHLVRRRGQEARLRCSPMKGHSHVYWYRQLPEEGLKFMVYLQKENIIDESGMPKERFSAEFPKEGPSILRIQQVVRGDSAAYFCASSPGTFYEQYFGPGTRLTVT.

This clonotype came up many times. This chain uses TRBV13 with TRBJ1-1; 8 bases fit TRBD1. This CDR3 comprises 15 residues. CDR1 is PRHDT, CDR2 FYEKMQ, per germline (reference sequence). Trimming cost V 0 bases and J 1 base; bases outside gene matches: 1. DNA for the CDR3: TGTGCCAGCAGCTTAGGGGGGACAGGGAACACTGAAGCTTTCTTT. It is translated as CASSLGGTGNTEAFF.

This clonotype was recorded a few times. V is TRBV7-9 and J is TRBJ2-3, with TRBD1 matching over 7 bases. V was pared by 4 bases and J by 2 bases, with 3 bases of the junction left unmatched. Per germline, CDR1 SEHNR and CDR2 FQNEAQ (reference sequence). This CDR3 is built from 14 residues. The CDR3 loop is CASSSTGHTDTQYF. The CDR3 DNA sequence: TGTGCCAGCAGCTCGACAGGGCACACAGATACGCAGTATTTT.

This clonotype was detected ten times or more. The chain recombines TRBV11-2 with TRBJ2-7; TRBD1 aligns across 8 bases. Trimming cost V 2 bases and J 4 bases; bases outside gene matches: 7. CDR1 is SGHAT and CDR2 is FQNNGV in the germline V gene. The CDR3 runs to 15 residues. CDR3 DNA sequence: TGTGCCAGCAGCTTACCCGGCCAGGGGGCTTACGAGCAGTACTTC. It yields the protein CASSLPGQGAYEQYF. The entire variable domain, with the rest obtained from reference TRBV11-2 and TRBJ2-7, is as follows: EAGVAQSPRYKIIEKRQSVAFWCNPISGHATLYWYQQILGQGPKLLIQFQNNGVVDDSQLPKDRFSAERLKGVDSTLKIQPAKLEDSAVYLCASSLPGQGAYEQYFGPGTRLTVT.

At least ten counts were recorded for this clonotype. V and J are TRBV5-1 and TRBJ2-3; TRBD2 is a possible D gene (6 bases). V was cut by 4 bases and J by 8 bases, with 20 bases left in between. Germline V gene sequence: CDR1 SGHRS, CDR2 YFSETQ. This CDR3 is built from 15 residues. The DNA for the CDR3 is TGCGCCAGCAGCGTTACGACAGCGACGGGGGTTACGCAGTATTTT. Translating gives CASSVTTATGVTQYF.

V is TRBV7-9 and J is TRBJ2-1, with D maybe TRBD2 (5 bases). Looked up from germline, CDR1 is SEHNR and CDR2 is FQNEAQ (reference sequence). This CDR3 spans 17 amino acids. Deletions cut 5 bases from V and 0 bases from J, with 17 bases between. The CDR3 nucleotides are TGTGCCAGCAGCCCGAATCAGGACTCAAGCTCCTACAATGAGCAGTTCTTC. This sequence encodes CASSPNQDSSSYNEQFF.

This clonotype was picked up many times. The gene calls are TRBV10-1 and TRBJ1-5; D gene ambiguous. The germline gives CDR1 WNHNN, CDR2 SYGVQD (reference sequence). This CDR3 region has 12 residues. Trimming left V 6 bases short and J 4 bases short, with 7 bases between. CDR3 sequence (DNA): TGCGCCAGCAGGACGGATAATCAGCCCCAGCATTTT. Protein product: CASRTDNQPQHF.

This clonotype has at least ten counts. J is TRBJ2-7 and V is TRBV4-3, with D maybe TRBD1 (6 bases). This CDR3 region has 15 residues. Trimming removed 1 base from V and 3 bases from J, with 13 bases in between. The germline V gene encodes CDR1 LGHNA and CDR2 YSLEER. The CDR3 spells CASSQVHEGGYEQYF. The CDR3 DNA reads TGCGCCAGCAGCCAAGTTCACGAAGGGGGCTACGAGCAGTACTTC.

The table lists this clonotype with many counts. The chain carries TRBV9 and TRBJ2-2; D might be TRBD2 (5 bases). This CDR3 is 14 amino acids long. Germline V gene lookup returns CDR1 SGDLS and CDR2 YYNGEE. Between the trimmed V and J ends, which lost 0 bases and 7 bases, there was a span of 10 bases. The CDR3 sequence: CASSVVSSGGELFF. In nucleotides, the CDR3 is TGTGCCAGCAGCGTAGTTAGCAGCGGCGGGGAGCTGTTTTTT.

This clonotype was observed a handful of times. The CDR3 nucleotides are TGTGCCAGCAGCTCGCTAGAAGGTTACGAAGCTAACTATGGCTACACCTTC. Its protein product is CASSSLEGYEANYGYTF. The rearrangement uses TRBV7-6 and TRBJ1-2; no reliable D call. The CDR3 covers 17 residues. Trimming stripped 4 bases from V and 0 bases from J, with 18 bases between. Germline CDR1 reads SGHVS; CDR2 reads FNYEAQ.

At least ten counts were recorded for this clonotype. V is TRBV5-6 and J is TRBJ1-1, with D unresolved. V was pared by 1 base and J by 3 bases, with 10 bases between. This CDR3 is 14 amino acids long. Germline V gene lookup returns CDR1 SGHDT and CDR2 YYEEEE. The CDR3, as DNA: TGTGCCAGCAGCTTGCTCCCCTCGGACACTGAAGCTTTCTTT. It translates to CASSLLPSDTEAFF.

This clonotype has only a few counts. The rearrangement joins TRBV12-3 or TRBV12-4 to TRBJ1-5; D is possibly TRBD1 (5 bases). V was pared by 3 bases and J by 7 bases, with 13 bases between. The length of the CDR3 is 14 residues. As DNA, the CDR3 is TGTGCCAGCAGTTTCGGCGACAGACTACAGCCCCAGCATTTT. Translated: CASSFGDRLQPQHF.

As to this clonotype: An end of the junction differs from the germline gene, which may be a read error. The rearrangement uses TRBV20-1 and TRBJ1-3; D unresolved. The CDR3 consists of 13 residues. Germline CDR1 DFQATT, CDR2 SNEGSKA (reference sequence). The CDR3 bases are TGCGGTGCTAGAAACGCCAGCTTAAACACCATATATTTT. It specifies CGARNASLNTIYF.

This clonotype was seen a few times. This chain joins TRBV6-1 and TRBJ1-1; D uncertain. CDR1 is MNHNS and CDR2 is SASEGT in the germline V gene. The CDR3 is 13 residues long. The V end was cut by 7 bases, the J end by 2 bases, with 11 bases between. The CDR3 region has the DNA TGTGCCAGCACCCTGAAGGGAAACACTGAAGCTTTCTTT. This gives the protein CASTLKGNTEAFF.

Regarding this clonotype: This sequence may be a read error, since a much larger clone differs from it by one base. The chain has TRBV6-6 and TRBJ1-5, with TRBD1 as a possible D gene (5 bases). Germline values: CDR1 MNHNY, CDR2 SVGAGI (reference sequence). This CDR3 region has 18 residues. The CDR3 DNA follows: TGTGCCAGCAGTCCTCACTCGACCCCGAGGGGTAGCAATCAGCCCCGGCATTTT. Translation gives CASSPHSTPRGSNQPRHF.

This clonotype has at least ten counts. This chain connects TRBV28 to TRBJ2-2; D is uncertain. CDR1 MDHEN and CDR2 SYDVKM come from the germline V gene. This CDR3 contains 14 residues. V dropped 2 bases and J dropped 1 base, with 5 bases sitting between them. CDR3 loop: CASSLTRNTGELFF. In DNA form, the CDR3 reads TGTGCCAGCAGTTTAACCCGGAACACCGGGGAGCTGTTTTTT.

CDR3 protein: CASSSVQGSSPLHF. The CDR3 DNA reads TGTGCCAGCAGCTCGGTACAGGGGAGTTCACCCCTCCACTTT. This chain uses TRBV7-9 with TRBJ1-6; 7 bases line up with TRBD1. The CDR3 has 14 residues. Looked up from germline, CDR1 is SEHNR and CDR2 is FQNEAQ (reference sequence). Trimming took 4 bases from V and 9 from J; bases not matched to a gene: 6. Full variable domain (missing parts from reference TRBV7-9 and TRBJ1-6): DTGVSQNPRHKITKRGQNVTFRCDPISEHNRLYWYRQTLGQGPEFLTYFQNEAQLEKSRLLSDRFSAERPKGSFSTLEIQRTEQGDSAMYLCASSSVQGSSPLHFGNGTRLTVT.

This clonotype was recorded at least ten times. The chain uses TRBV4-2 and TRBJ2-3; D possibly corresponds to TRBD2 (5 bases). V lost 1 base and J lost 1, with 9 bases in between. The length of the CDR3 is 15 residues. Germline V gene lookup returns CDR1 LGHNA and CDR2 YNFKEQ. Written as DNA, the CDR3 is TGTGCCAGCAGCCAAGTCCGAGGGCGCACAGATACGCAGTATTTT. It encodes CASSQVRGRTDTQYF.

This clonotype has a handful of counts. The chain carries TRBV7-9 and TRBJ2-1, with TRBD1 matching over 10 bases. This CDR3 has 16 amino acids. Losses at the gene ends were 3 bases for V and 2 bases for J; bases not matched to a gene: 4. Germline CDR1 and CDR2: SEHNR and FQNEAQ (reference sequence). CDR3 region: CASSLTGTGAYNEQFF. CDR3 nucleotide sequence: TGTGCCAGCAGCTTGACCGGGACAGGGGCCTACAATGAGCAGTTCTTC.

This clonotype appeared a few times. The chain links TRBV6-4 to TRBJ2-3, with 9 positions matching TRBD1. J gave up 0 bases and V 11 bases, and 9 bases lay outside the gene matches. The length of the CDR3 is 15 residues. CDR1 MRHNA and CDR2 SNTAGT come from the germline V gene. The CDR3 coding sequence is TGTGCCTCAAGGACAGGGGCCCACAGCACAGATACGCAGTATTTT. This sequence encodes CASRTGAHSTDTQYF.

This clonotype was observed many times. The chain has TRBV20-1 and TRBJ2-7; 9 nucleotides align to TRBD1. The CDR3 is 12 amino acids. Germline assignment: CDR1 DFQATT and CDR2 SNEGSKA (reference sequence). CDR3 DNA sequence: TGCAGCGCTGTACAGGGGGCTAGCGAGCAGTACTTC. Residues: CSAVQGASEQYF.

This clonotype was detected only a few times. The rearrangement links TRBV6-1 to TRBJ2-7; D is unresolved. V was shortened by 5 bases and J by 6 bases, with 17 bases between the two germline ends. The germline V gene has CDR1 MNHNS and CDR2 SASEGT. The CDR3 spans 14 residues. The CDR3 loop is CASSFEGPRSEQYF. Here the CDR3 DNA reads TGTGCCAGCAGTTTCGAAGGGCCCCGATCCGAGCAGTACTTC.

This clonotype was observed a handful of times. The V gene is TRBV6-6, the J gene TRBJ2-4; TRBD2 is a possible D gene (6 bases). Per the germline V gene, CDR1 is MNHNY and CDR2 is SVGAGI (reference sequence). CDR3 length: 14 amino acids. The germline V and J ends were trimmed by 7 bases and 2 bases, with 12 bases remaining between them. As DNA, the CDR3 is TGTGCCAGCATTAACGGGGGAACCAAAAACATTCAGTACTTC. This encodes CASINGGTKNIQYF.

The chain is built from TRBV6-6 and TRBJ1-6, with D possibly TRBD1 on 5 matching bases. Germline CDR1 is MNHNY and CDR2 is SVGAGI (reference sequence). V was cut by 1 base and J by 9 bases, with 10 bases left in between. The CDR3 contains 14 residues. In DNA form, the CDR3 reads TGTGCCAGCAGTTACTTGGGGCAGGGTTCACCCCTCCACTTT. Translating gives CASSYLGQGSPLHF.